The 16 T cell receptor beta chains below come from one sample, sequenced in a study of cytomegalovirus exposure and HLA in healthy donors. The protocol was immunoSEQ multiplex PCR, while the TCRdb copy is restricted to in-frame clones and leaves out a portion. The data contain 140,000 or so clones, about nine tenths of them singletons. Sequenced input: PBMCs. The receptors originated from a woman in her thirties in good health and CMV-seropositive.

This clone has just one count. J is TRBJ2-7 and V is TRBV11-1; the match to TRBD1 covers 9 bases. J was trimmed by 3 bases and V by 3 bases; bases with no gene match: 3. The length of the CDR3 is 14 residues. Per the germline V gene, CDR1 is SGHAT and CDR2 is FQDESV (reference sequence). This CDR3 reads CASSFPGQGYEQYF. The CDR3 DNA reads TGTGCCAGCAGCTTTCCGGGACAGGGCTACGAGCAGTACTTC.

This clone was seen a single time. This sequence joins TRBV28 and TRBJ2-2; D may be TRBD2 (6 bases). The V and J ends lost 10 bases and 7 bases respectively, with 16 bases between them. The CDR3 contains 13 residues. CDR1 is MDHEN, CDR2 SYDVKM, per germline. The CDR3 sequence is CATRLVRGGELFF. The CDR3 nucleotides are TGTGCCACCCGGCTGGTGCGGGGCGGGGAGCTGTTTTTT.

This chain joins TRBV4-1 and TRBJ1-2, with unresolved D. The V and J ends lost 1 base and 0 bases respectively, with 6 bases between them. In germline, CDR1 is MGHRA, CDR2 YSYEKL. The CDR3 runs to 14 residues. The DNA of the CDR3 is TGCGCCAGCAGCCAAGTCGGGACTAACTATGGCTACACCTTC. This gives the protein CASSQVGTNYGYTF.

The chain couples TRBV19 to TRBJ1-2; D is possibly TRBD1 (5 bases). This CDR3 region has 15 residues. The germline CDR1 and CDR2 sequences are LNHDA and SQIVND (reference sequence). With 5 bases removed from V and 6 bases from J, the gap between germline ends came to 19 bases. CDR3 sequence (DNA): TGTGCCAGTAGTCCTCAGACAGCGGGTTATGATGGCTACACCTTC. As protein: CASSPQTAGYDGYTF.

V usage is TRBV6-1 and J usage is TRBJ1-2; 7 positions agree with TRBD1. J lost 6 bases, V lost 2 bases, and 3 bases had no gene match. The germline CDR1 and CDR2 sequences are MNHNS and SASEGT. The CDR3 loop spans 13 amino acids. Written as DNA, the CDR3 is TGTGCCAGCAGTGAAAAGGGGACAGATGGCTACACCTTC. Its translation is CASSEKGTDGYTF.

The chain employs TRBV2 and TRBJ2-7; maybe TRBD2 (5 bases). The CDR3 extends over 12 amino acids. The V gene lost 10 bases and the J gene lost 0 bases, with 10 bases spanning the gap. The germline CDR1 and CDR2 sequences are SNHLY and FYNNEI. CDR3 coding DNA: TGTGCCACCACTAGAGCCTCCTACGAGCAGTACTTC. Translated: CATTRASYEQYF.

This clone was seen a single time. The V call is TRBV7-3, the J call TRBJ1-2; 7 nucleotides align to TRBD1. Germline loops: CDR1 SGHTA, CDR2 FQGTGA. V lost 5 bases and J lost 4; bases outside the gene matches: 7. The CDR3 is 14 amino acids. The CDR3 here is CASSKDRAGYGYTF. The CDR3 DNA reads as TGTGCCAGCAGCAAAGACAGGGCGGGCTATGGCTACACCTTC. Combining the CDR3 with reference TRBV7-3 and TRBJ1-2 gives the whole variable domain GAGVSQTPSNKVTEKGKYVELRCDPISGHTALYWYRQSLGQGPEFLIYFQGTGAADDSGLPNDRFFAVRPEGSVSTLKIQRTERGDSAVYLCASSKDRAGYGYTFGSGTRLTVV.

J is TRBJ1-2 and V is TRBV5-1, with 8 bases that match TRBD1. Germline V gene lookup returns CDR1 SGHRS and CDR2 YFSETQ. The trim removed 2 bases at V and 4 bases at J, leaving 10 bases unmatched. The CDR3 is 16 amino acids. The CDR3 DNA reads TGCGCCAGCAGCTTATCCGTTGACAGGGGAGGCTATGGCTACACCTTC. It encodes CASSLSVDRGGYGYTF.

The chain recombines TRBV7-6 with TRBJ2-5, with TRBD1 identical over 8 bases. CDR3 size: 13 residues. Germline V gene lookup returns CDR1 SGHVS and CDR2 FNYEAQ. The V gene end was trimmed by 5 bases and the J gene end by 2 bases; junction bases not matched to a gene: 1. For the CDR3, the DNA is TGTGCCAGCAGCCGGGACAGGCAAGAGACCCAGTACTTC. Its protein product is CASSRDRQETQYF.

V usage is TRBV5-1 and J usage is TRBJ2-1; TRBD1 aligns across 9 bases. Germline loops: CDR1 SGHRS, CDR2 YFSETQ. The CDR3 is 17 amino acids. Losses at the gene ends were 1 base for V and 0 bases for J; bases not matched to a gene: 5. CDR3 loop: CASSLIGTGSSYNEQFF. CDR3 bases: TGCGCCAGCAGCTTGATAGGGACAGGGAGCTCCTACAATGAGCAGTTCTTC.

The chain is built from TRBV9 and TRBJ2-7, with D maybe TRBD1 (6 bases). Germline V gene sequence: CDR1 SGDLS, CDR2 YYNGEE. Trimming removed 3 bases at V and 5 bases at J, with 18 bases between. This CDR3 spans 15 amino acids. The CDR3 sequence is CASSGQDRRFDEQYF. CDR3 in DNA: TGTGCCAGCAGCGGACAAGACAGGCGCTTTGACGAGCAGTACTTC.

The gene calls are TRBV2 and TRBJ1-5, with unresolved D. The ends were cut back, 3 bases at V and 5 bases at J, with 8 bases in the middle. This CDR3 region has 13 residues. Germline-derived CDR1 and CDR2 are SNHLY and FYNNEI. CDR3 in DNA: TGTGCCAGCAGTGAGCGGGAGTATCAGCCCCAGCATTTT. Protein sequence: CASSEREYQPQHF.

The chain employs TRBV15 and TRBJ2-5; a possible D gene is TRBD2 (6 bases). The CDR3 contains 14 residues. In germline, CDR1 is LNHNV, CDR2 YYDKDF (reference sequence). V was pared by 4 bases and J by 2 bases, with 11 bases between. The CDR3 spells CATSMLATQETQYF. The CDR3 DNA follows: TGTGCCACCAGCATGCTAGCGACTCAAGAGACCCAGTACTTC.

V gene TRBV6-1 combines with J gene TRBJ2-4, with a possible D match to TRBD1 (6 bases). Trimming shortened V by 6 bases and J by 8 bases, and 11 bases separated the two germline ends. Germline CDR1 reads MNHNS; CDR2 reads SASEGT. CDR3 length: 12 residues. The CDR3 region has the DNA TGTGCCAGCAGGGACAGTCCGGACATTCAGTACTTC. Translated: CASRDSPDIQYF.

This chain uses TRBV28 with TRBJ1-5; tentatively, D is TRBD1 (5 bases). In germline, CDR1 is MDHEN, CDR2 SYDVKM. Trimming removed 4 bases from V and 5 bases from J, with 18 bases in between. The CDR3 has 16 residues. The CDR3 here is CASSSPQGPIHQPQHF. DNA for the CDR3: TGTGCCAGCAGTTCCCCTCAGGGCCCCATCCATCAGCCCCAGCATTTT.

This clone was seen only a few times. The CDR3 spells CASSFGGQTYGYTF. In DNA, the CDR3 is TGTGCCAGCAGTTTTGGAGGACAGACCTATGGCTACACCTTC. The chain links TRBV27 to TRBJ1-2, with TRBD1 as a possible D gene (6 bases). CDR1 and CDR2 (germline): MNHEY, SMNVEV (reference sequence). The V end was cut by 3 bases, the J end by 4 bases, with 12 bases between. This CDR3 is built from 14 residues.